Given below is one T cell receptor beta chain in context. Its antigen is unknown. Additional DNA sequences in this sample encode the identical CDR3. This specimen comes from a study of shared clonotypes between healthy human individuals. Study outcomes and limitations: Few donors limited the genetic and exposure-history diversity represented. About 5% of naive CD4 clonotypes were shared across several donors.

After removal of 3 bases from V and 0 bases from J, the junction contained 0 bases not matched to a gene. The CDR3 sequence is 15 residues long. The V gene's germline CDR1 is SGHNT and CDR2 YYREEE (reference sequence). Data came from immunoSEQ multiplex PCR; TCRdb stores just in-frame clones and leaves some out. Altogether over 2 million clones are present, roughly 95% being singletons, with the ten largest covering 0.13%. This sequence originates from a man younger than 35 in good health. V and J are TRBV5-4 and TRBJ2-1; TRBD2 matches 10 bases. Material: naive CD4+ T cells sorted from blood. Stated subset: CD45RA+ positively selected. The CDR3 DNA follows: TGTGCCAGCAGCTCTAGCGGGAGCTCCTACAATGAGCAGTTCTTC. It codes for CASSSSGSSYNEQFF.